The clone carrying this TCR beta chain was detected only a few times. Its antigen is still unknown. Newly diagnosed hyperthyroidism donors, aged 18 to 65, duration under 2 months. RNA transcripts yielded amplified TCR beta CDR3 regions. The authors performed first-round RT-PCR with HTBI primers and then a second-round multiplex PCR. TCRdb passed the multiplex PCR reads through MiXCR, listing each CDR3 protein once. The profile covers about 380,000 distinct CDR3 sequences, with less than 20% appearing a single time and about 7% taken by the ten largest. V shed 2 bases, J shed 5 bases, and the junction held 8 bases outside the gene matches. The CDR3 is 15 amino acids. The record originates from a study of Graves' ophthalmopathy and Graves' hyperthyroidism. General study points: Most thyroid clonotypes with frequency above 0.001 were detected in blood too. Ophthalmopathy could be told apart from stable hyperthyroidism by a 13-signature model (about 89% sensitivity, approximately 76% specificity).

This chain links TRBV12-3 or TRBV12-4 with TRBJ1-2, with 7 bases lining up with TRBD1. Sequenced input: peripheral blood. The receptor was isolated from a woman aged 18-30 years with stable Graves' hyperthyroidism. In DNA, the CDR3 is TGTGCCAGCAGTTTAATGCCGGGACAGACATATGGCTACACCTTC. It codes for CASSLMPGQTYGYTF.